This T cell receptor (beta chain) was identified in a study of blood T cell repertoires in COVID-19. Clones were read by immunoSEQ multiplex PCR, and TCRdb kept only the in-frame ones, dropping some. This sample has 250,000 to 300,000 clones, with 85% to 90% found just once. This CDR3 region has 15 residues. Per the germline V gene, CDR1 is SSHAT and CDR2 is FNYEAQ (reference sequence). Regarding this clone: Germline is not matched at one junction end, which may reflect a read error.

The receptor was derived from a man aged 18 to 30 with active or convalescent COVID-19. Sequences were obtained from peripheral blood. The chain carries TRBV7-7 and TRBJ2-1; 8 bases map to TRBD2. As DNA, the CDR3 is TGTGCTAGCAGCTTAGATGGCGGGGGGTACAATGAGCAGTTCTTC. Amino acid sequence: CASSLDGGGYNEQFF.